The clone carrying this TCR beta chain has only a few counts. The antigen is not known. The entry originates in a study of beta chain features in type 1 diabetes. Germline trimming cut 3 bases from V and 0 bases from J; bases unmatched to any gene: 16. The CDR3 covers 20 residues. Germline CDR1 KGHSH, CDR2 LQKENI. Points from the study as a whole: Shortening that was moderate but significant affected the TCRB CDR3s of Type 1 diabetes patients in all four CD4+ subsets.

As every portion of the isolated RNA was reverse transcribed, the sequencing read expressed TCRB transcripts. Sequencing used immunoSEQ multiplex PCR; TCRdb keeps in-frame clones, though not all of them. The sample includes around 240,000 clones, 16% of them seen just once. The source is a man aged 25 to 45 with type 1 diabetes. The rearrangement links TRBV18 to TRBJ2-3, with TRBD2 matching over 9 bases. The sample was naive CD4+ T cells from blood. The CDR3 bases are TGTGCCAGCTCACCCCGGCCGCGGGCAGCTAGCGGGGTTAGCACAGATACGCAGTATTTT. It specifies CASSPRPRAASGVSTDTQYF.